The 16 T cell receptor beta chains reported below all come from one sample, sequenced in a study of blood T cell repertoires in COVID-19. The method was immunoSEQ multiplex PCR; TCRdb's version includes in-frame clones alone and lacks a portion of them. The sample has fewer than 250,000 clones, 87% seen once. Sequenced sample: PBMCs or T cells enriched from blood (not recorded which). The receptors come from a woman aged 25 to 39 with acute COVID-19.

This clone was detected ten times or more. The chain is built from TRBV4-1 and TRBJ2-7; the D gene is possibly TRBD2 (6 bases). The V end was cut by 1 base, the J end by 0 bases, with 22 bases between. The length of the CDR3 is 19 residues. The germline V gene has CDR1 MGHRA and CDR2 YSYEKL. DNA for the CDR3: TGCGCCAGCAGCCAAGCTCCGGGACTCAATACACCCTTCTCCTACGAGCAGTACTTC. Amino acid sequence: CASSQAPGLNTPFSYEQYF.

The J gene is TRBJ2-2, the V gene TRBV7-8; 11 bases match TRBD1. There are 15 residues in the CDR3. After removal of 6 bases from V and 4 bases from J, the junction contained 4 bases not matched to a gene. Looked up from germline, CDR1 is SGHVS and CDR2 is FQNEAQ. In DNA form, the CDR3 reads TGTGCCAGCAGGGACAGGGGGCGCCTCACCGGGGAGCTGTTTTTT. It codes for CASRDRGRLTGELFF.

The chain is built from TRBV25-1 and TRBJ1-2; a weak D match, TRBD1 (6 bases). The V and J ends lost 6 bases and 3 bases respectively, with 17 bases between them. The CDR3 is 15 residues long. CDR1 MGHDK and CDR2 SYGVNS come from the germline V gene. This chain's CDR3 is CASRDQTGYDYGYTF. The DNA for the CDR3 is TGTGCCAGCAGGGACCAAACAGGGTACGACTATGGCTACACCTTC.

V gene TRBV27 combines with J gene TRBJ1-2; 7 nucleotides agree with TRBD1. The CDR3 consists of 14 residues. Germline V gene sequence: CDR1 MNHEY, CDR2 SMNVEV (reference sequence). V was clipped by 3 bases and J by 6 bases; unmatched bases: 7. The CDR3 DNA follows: TGTGCCAGCAGTTTTGACAGGGCGGGGCATGGCTACACCTTC. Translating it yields CASSFDRAGHGYTF.

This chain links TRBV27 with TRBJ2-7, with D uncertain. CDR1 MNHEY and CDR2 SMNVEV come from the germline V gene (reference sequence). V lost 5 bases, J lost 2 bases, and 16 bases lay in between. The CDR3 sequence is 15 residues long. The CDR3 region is CASSVTPSGTYEQYF. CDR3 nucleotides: TGTGCCAGCAGTGTCACCCCATCGGGTACCTACGAGCAGTACTTC.

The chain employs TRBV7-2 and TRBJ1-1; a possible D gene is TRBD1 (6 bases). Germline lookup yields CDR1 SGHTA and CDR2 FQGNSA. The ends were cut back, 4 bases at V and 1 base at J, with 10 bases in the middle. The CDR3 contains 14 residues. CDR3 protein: CASSSIGGNTEAFF. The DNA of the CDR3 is TGTGCCAGCAGCTCTATAGGGGGGAACACTGAAGCTTTCTTT.

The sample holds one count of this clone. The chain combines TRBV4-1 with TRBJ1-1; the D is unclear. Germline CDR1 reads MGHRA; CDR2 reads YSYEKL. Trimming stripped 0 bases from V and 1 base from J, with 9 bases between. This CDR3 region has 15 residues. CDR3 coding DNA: TGCGCCAGCAGCCAAGATCCGTCCCGGAACACTGAAGCTTTCTTT. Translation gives CASSQDPSRNTEAFF.

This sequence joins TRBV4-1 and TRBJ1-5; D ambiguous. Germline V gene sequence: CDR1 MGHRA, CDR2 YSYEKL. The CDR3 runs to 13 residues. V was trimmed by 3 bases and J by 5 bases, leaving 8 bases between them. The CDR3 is CASSQEAYQPQHF. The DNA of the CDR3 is TGCGCCAGCAGCCAGGAGGCTTATCAGCCCCAGCATTTT.

The CDR3 DNA follows: TGTGCCAGCAGCCAAGAGGGTCAGGGCATTCAGTACTTC. Amino acid sequence: CASSQEGQGIQYF. V is TRBV4-2 and J is TRBJ2-4, with TRBD1 as a possible D gene (5 bases). The CDR3 has 13 residues. Between the trimmed V and J ends, which lost 0 bases and 9 bases, there was a span of 9 bases. The germline CDR1 and CDR2 sequences are LGHNA and YNFKEQ.

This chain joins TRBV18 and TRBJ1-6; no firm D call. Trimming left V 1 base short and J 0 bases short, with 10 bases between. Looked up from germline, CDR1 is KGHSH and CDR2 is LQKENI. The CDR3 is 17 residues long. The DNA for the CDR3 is TGTGCCAGCTCACCACTTTTTCCGAGCTCCTATAATTCACCCCTCCACTTT. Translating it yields CASSPLFPSSYNSPLHF. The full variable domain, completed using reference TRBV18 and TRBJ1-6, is NAGVMQNPRHLVRRRGQEARLRCSPMKGHSHVYWYRQLPEEGLKFMVYLQKENIIDESGMPKERFSAEFPKEGPSILRIQQVVRGDSAAYFCASSPLFPSSYNSPLHFGNGTRLTVT.

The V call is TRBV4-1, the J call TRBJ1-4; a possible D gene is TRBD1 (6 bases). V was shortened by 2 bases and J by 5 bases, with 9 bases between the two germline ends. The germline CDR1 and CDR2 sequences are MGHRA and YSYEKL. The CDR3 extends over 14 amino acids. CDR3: CASSQSRGNEKLFF. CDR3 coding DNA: TGCGCCAGCAGCCAAAGCAGGGGCAATGAAAAACTGTTTTTT.

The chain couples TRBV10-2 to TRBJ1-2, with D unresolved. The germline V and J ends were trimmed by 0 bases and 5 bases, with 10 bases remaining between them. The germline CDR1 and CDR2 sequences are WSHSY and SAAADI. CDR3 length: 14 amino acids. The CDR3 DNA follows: TGCGCCAGCAGTGAGTCGATTGCGGGATATGGCTACACCTTC. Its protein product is CASSESIAGYGYTF.

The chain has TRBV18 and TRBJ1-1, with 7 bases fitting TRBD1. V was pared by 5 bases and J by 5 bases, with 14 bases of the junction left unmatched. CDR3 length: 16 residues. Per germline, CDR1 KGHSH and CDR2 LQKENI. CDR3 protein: CASSVHRGSLMTEAFF. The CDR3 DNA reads TGTGCCAGCTCAGTCCACAGGGGTTCGCTAATGACTGAAGCTTTCTTT.

CDR3 sequence: CASSQEFPEKLFF. CDR3 nucleotides: TGCGCCAGCAGCCAAGAGTTTCCGGAAAAACTGTTTTTT. The V and J genes are TRBV4-3 and TRBJ1-4; D gene unclear. The CDR3 runs 13 residues. V was cut by 0 bases and J by 8 bases, with 7 bases left in between. CDR1 is LGHNA, CDR2 YSLEER, per germline.

CDR3 DNA: TGTGCCAGCAGAACGGGACAGGGGAACACCGGGGAGCTGTTTTTT. Translated: CASRTGQGNTGELFF. V usage is TRBV27 and J usage is TRBJ2-2, with 9 positions matching TRBD1. V gave up 6 bases and J gave up 1 base; unmatched junction bases: 3. The germline V gene has CDR1 MNHEY and CDR2 SMNVEV (reference sequence). The CDR3 has 15 residues.

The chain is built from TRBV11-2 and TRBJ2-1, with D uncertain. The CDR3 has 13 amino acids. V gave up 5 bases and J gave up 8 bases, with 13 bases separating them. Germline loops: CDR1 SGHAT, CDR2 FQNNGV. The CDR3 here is CASSPPISDEQFF. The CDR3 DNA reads TGTGCCAGCAGCCCCCCCATATCGGATGAGCAGTTCTTC. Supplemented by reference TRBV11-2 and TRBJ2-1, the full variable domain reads EAGVAQSPRYKIIEKRQSVAFWCNPISGHATLYWYQQILGQGPKLLIQFQNNGVVDDSQLPKDRFSAERLKGVDSTLKIQPAKLEDSAVYLCASSPPISDEQFFGPGTRLTVL.